This TCR beta chain came from a study of control samples from healthy donors and cancer patients. Germline lookup yields CDR1 LNHNV and CDR2 YYDKDF (reference sequence). Trimming took off 4 bases at V and 0 bases at J, with 10 bases between the two ends. The CDR3 extends over 15 amino acids. Produced via immunoSEQ multiplex PCR; TCRdb's table is partial and in-frame only. Found here are 99,000 or so clones, about four fifths of them singletons; the top ten hold around 14%. The receptor's source is a woman aged 50 to 60 in good health. The chain has TRBV15 and TRBJ2-1; D call uncertain. The sequenced sample consisted of blood. The CDR3 spells CATSMSRPSYNEQFF. CDR3 sequence (DNA): TGTGCCACCAGCATGAGCAGACCCTCCTACAATGAGCAGTTCTTC. The variable domain in full, with the rest retrieved from reference TRBV15 and TRBJ2-1, is DAMVIQNPRYQVTQFGKPVTLSCSQTLNHNVMYWYQQKSSQAPKLLFHYYDKDFNNEADTPDNFQSRRPNTSFCFLDIRSPGLGDTAMYLCATSMSRPSYNEQFFGPGTRLTVL.